This paragraph covers one T cell receptor (beta chain) sequence. This record belongs to a study of T cell changes during pregnancy in multiple sclerosis. Some clones are missing from TCRdb's copy, which holds only in-frame ones; the method was immunoSEQ multiplex PCR. Of fewer than 12,000 clones detected, more than 85% appear once; the ten largest clones hold 5% to 6.5%. The V gene's germline CDR1 is MNHEY and CDR2 SVGAGI. V dropped 2 bases and J dropped 0 bases, with 11 bases sitting between them. This CDR3 has 16 residues. The sample in question was CD8+ T cells from peripheral blood mononuclear cells, obtained in the first trimester of pregnancy. This rearrangement joins TRBV6-5 to TRBJ2-1; a possible D gene is TRBD1 (6 bases). The clonotype originates from a female donor in good health, enrolled as a control in a pregnancy study. This CDR3 is CASSYTGTSSYNEQFF. DNA of the CDR3: TGTGCCAGCAGTTACACAGGGACGAGCTCCTACAATGAGCAGTTCTTC.